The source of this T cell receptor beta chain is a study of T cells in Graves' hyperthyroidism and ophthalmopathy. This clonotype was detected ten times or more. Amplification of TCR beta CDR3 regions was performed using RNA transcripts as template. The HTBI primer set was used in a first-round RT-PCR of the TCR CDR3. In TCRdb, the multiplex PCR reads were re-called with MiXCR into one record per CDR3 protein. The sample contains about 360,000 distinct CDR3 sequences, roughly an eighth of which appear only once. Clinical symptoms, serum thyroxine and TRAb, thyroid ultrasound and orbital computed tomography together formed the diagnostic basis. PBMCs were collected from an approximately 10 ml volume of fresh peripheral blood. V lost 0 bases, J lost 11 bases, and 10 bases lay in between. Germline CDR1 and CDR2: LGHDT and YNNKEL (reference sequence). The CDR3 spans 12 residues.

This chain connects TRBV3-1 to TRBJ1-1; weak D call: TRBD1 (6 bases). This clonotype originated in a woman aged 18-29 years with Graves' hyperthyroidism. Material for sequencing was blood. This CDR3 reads CASSQDTGTAFF. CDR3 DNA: TGTGCCAGCAGCCAAGATACAGGGACGGCTTTCTTT.